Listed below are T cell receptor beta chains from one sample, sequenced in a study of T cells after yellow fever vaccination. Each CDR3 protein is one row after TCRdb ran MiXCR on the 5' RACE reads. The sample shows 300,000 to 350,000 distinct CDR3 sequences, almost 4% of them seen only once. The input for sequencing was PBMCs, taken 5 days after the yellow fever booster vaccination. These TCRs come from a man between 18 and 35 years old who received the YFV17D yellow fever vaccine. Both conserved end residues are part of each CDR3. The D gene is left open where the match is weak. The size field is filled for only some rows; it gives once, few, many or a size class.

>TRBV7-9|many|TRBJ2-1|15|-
CASSSGTVDYNEQFF
TGTGCCAGCAGCTCCGGGACTGTAGACTACAATGAGCAGTTCTTC
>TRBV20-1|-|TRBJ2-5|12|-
CSADGRGETQYF
TGCAGTGCGGATGGCAGGGGAGAGACCCAGTACTTC
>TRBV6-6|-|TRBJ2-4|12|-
CASSPGANIQYF
TGTGCCAGCAGCCCCGGGGCTAACATTCAGTACTTC
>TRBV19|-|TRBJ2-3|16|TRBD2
CASSFSSAGPTDTQYF
TGTGCCAGTAGTTTCTCCTCAGCGGGGCCCACAGATACGCAGTATTTT
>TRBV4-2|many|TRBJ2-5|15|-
CASSHDQYSQETQYF
TGTGCCAGCAGCCACGACCAGTACTCCCAAGAGACCCAGTACTTC
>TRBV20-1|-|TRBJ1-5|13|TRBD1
CSAATGWDQPQHF
TGCAGTGCCGCGACAGGGTGGGATCAGCCCCAGCATTTT
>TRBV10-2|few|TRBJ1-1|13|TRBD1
CASLTGANTEAFF
TGCGCCAGCTTAACAGGGGCCAACACTGAAGCTTTCTTT
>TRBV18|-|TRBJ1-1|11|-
CASWGITEAFF
TGTGCCAGCTGGGGGATAACTGAAGCTTTCTTT
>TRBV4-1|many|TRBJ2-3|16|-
CASSQVNLVSTDTQYF
TGCGCCAGCAGCCAAGTCAACCTAGTGAGCACAGATACGCAGTATTTT
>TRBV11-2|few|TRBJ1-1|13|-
CASSLDQNGVAFF
TGTGCCAGCAGCTTAGATCAGAACGGTGTGGCTTTCTTT
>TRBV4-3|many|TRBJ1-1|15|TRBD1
CASSTYRGGNTEAFF
TGCGCCAGCAGTACCTACAGGGGTGGGAACACTGAAGCTTTCTTT
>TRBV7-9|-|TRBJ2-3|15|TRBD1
CASRDRGTHTDTQYF
TGTGCCAGCAGGGACAGGGGCACACACACAGATACGCAGTATTTT
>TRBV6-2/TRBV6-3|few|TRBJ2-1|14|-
CASCYPASMYEQFF
TGTGCCAGCTGTTATCCCGCCAGTATGTATGAGCAGTTCTTC
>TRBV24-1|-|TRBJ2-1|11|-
CATSDLNEQFF
TGTGCCACCAGTGATCTCAATGAGCAGTTCTTC
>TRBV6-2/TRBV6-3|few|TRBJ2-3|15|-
CASSFNGMGADTQYF
TGTGCCAGCAGTTTCAATGGTATGGGTGCAGATACGCAGTATTTT
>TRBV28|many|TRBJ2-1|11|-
CASSPDHEQFF
TGTGCCAGCAGTCCAGATCATGAGCAGTTCTTC
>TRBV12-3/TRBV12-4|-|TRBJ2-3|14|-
CASKPGPSTDTQYF
TGTGCCAGCAAGCCGGGACCAAGCACAGATACGCAGTATTTT
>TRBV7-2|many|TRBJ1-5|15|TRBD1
CASSPRTGGNQPQHF
TGTGCCAGCAGCCCCCGAACAGGGGGCAATCAGCCCCAGCATTTT
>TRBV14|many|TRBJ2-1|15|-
CASSTGPGTYNEQFF
TGTGCCAGCAGCACAGGACCCGGGACGTACAATGAGCAGTTCTTC
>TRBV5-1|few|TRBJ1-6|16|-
CASSLAGGSGNSPLHF
TGCGCCAGCAGCTTGGCGGGGGGCAGTGGTAATTCACCCCTCCACTTT
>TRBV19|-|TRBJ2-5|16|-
CASSIARAGARETQYF
TGTGCCAGTAGTATAGCTCGGGCAGGGGCTCGAGAGACCCAGTACTTC
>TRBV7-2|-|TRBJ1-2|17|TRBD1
CASRLRGRIGDNYGYTF
TGTGCCAGCAGACTCAGGGGGCGAATCGGGGACAACTATGGCTACACCTTC
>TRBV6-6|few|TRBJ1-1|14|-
CASSKSLQGPEAFF
TGTGCCAGCAGCAAATCCTTACAGGGCCCTGAAGCTTTCTTT
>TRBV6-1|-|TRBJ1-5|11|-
CASSEGQPQHF
TGTGCCAGCAGTGAGGGTCAGCCCCAGCATTTT
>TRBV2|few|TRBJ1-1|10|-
CASGLTEAFF
TGTGCCAGCGGTTTAACTGAAGCTTTCTTT
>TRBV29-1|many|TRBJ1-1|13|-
CSATPDSRREAFF
TGCAGCGCAACCCCGGACAGCCGAAGAGAAGCTTTCTTT
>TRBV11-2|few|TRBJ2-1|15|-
CASSLFRGAYNEQFF
TGTGCCAGCAGCTTATTTAGGGGGGCCTACAATGAGCAGTTCTTC
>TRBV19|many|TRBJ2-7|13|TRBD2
CAGTSGPTYEQYF
TGTGCCGGAACTAGCGGTCCCACCTACGAGCAGTACTTC
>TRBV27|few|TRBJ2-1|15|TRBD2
CASRGLDLGDNEQFF
TGTGCCAGCAGGGGACTAGATCTAGGTGACAATGAGCAGTTCTTC
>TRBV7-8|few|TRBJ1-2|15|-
CASSLAGDPGYGYTF
TGTGCCAGCAGCTTAGCGGGGGACCCTGGGTATGGCTACACCTTC
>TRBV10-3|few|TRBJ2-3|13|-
CAISESSGGPQYF
TGTGCCATCAGTGAGTCAAGTGGGGGCCCCCAGTATTTT
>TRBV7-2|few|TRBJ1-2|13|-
CASTRNRAYGYTF
TGTGCCAGCACCCGGAACAGGGCCTATGGCTACACCTTC
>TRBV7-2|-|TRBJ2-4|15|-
CASSPQRTRGNIQYF
TGTGCCAGCAGCCCCCAGAGGACACGCGGGAACATTCAGTACTTC